This TCR beta chain appears in the sequencing data of a study of blood T cell repertoires in COVID-19. Across the study: COVID-19 samples, acute and convalescent, were from the United States, Italy and Spain. PBMCs, B-cell-depleted T cells, or T cells were the source of the cDNA or gDNA that made up the material.

The table came from immunoSEQ multiplex PCR; TCRdb's copy has only in-frame clones and leaves some out. The sample includes just over 300,000 clones, roughly nine tenths of them seen just once. Germline V lookup: CDR1 LGHDT, CDR2 YNNKEL (reference sequence). The V and J ends lost 0 bases and 6 bases respectively, with 12 bases between them. The CDR3 contains 15 residues. This clonotype was obtained from a woman aged 25 to 45 with COVID-19, enrolled during active disease. V usage is TRBV3-1 (or the pseudogene TRBV3-2) and J usage is TRBJ1-3, with D uncertain. Sequenced material: peripheral blood. DNA of the CDR3: TGTGCCAGCAGCCAAGAACCAAACAGACCAAACACCATATATTTT. Translating it yields CASSQEPNRPNTIYF.